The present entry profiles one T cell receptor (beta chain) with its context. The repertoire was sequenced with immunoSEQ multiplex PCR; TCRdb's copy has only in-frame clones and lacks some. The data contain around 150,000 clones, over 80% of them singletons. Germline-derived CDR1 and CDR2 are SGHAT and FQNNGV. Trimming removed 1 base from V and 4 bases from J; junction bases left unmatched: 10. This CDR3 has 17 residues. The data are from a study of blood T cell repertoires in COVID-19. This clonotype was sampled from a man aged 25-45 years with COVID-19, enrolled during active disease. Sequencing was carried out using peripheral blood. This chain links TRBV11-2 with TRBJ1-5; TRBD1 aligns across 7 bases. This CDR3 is CASSLVEGAVGNQPQHF. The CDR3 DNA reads TGTGCCAGCAGCTTAGTAGAGGGGGCGGTTGGGAATCAGCCCCAGCATTTT.